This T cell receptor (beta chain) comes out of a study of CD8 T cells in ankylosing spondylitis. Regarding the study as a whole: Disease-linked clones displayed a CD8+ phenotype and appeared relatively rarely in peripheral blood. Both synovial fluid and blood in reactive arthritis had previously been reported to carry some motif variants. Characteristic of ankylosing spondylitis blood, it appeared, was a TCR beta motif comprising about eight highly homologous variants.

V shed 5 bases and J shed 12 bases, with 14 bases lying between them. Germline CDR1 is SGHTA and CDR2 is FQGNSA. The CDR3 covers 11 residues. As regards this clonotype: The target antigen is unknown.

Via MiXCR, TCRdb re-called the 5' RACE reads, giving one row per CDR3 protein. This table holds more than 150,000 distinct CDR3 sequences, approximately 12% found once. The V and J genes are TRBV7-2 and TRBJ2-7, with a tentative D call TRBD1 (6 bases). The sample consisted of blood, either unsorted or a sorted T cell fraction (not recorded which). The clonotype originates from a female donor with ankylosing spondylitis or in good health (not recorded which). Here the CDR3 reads CASSQGSLLYF. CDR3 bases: TGTGCCAGCAGCCAGGGGAGCCTTTTGTACTTC.